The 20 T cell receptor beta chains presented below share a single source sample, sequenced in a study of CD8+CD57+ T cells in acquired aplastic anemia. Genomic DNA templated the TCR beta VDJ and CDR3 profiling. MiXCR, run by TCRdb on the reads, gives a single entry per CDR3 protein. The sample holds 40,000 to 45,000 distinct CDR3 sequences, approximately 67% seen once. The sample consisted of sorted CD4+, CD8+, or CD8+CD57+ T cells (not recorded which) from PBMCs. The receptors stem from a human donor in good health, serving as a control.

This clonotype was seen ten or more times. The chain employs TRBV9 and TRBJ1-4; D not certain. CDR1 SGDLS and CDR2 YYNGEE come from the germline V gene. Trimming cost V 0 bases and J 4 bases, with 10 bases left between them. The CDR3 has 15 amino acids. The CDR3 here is CASSVDGQINEKLFF. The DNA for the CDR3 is TGTGCCAGCAGCGTAGACGGGCAGATTAATGAAAAACTGTTTTTT.

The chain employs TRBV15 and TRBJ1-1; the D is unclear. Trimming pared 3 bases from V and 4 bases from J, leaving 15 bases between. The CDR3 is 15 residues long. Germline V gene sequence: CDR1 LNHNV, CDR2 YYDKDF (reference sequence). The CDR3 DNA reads TGTGCCACCAGCAGGAACGGTGGGCTGGGCACTGAAGCTTTCTTT. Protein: CATSRNGGLGTEAFF.

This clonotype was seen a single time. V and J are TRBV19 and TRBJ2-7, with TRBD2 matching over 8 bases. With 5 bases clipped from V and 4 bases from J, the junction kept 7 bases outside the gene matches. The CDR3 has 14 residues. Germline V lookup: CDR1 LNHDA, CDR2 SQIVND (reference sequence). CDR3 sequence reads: CASSPLSGGYEQYF. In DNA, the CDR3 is TGTGCCAGTAGTCCTCTCAGCGGGGGTTACGAGCAGTACTTC. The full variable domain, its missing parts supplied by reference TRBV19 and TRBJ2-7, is DGGITQSPKYLFRKEGQNVTLSCEQNLNHDAMYWYRQDPGQGLRLIYYSQIVNDFQKGDIAEGYSVSREKKESFPLTVTSAQKNPTAFYLCASSPLSGGYEQYFGPGTRLTVT.

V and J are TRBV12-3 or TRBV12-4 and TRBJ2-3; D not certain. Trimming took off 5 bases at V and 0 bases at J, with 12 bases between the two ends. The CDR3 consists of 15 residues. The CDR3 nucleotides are TGTGCCAGCAGTAAACTAAGCTCGAGCACAGATACGCAGTATTTT. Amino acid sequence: CASSKLSSSTDTQYF.

This CDR3 reads CASSFRGETQYF. The CDR3 coding sequence is TGTGCCAGCAGCTTCCGTGGGGAGACCCAGTACTTC. The chain joins TRBV9 to TRBJ2-5, with D unresolved. The CDR3 spans 12 residues. CDR1 and CDR2 from the germline V gene are SGDLS and YYNGEE. Trimming took 4 bases from V and 5 from J, leaving 9 bases between them. The entire variable domain, with the rest obtained from reference TRBV9 and TRBJ2-5, is as follows: DSGVTQTPKHLITATGQRVTLRCSPRSGDLSVYWYQQSLDQGLQFLIQYYNGEERAKGNILERFSAQQFPDLHSELNLSSLELGDSALYFCASSFRGETQYFGPGTRLLVL.

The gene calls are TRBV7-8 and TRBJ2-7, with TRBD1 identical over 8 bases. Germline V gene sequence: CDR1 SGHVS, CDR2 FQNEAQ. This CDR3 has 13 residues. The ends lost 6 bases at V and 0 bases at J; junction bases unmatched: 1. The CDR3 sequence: CASRDRDSYEQYF. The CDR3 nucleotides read TGTGCCAGCAGGGACAGGGACTCCTACGAGCAGTACTTC.

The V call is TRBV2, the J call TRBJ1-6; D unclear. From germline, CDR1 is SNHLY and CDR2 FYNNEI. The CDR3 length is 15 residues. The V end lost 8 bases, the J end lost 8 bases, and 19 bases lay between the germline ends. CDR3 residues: CASSLLRRNDSPLHF. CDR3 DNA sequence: TGTGCCAGCTCACTACTCAGGCGTAATGATTCACCCCTCCACTTT.

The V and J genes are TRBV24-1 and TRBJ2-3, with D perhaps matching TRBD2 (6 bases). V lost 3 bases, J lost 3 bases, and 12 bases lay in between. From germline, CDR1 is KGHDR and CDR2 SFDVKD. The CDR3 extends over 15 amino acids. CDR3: CATSDSGLATDTQYF. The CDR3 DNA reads TGTGCCACCAGTGATAGTGGGCTAGCGACAGATACGCAGTATTTT.

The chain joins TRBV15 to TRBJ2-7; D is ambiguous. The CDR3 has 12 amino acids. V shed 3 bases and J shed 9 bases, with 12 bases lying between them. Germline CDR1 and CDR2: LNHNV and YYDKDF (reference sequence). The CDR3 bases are TGTGCCACCAGCAGTGAAATAGGCGGGCAGTACTTC. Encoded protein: CATSSEIGGQYF.

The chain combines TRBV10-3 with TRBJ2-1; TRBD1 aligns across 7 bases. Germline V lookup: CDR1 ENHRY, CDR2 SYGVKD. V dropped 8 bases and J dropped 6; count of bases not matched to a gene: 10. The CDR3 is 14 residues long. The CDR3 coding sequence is TGTGCCATCTCGAAGGGGGCTCGGTCCAATGAGCAGTTCTTC. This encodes CAISKGARSNEQFF.

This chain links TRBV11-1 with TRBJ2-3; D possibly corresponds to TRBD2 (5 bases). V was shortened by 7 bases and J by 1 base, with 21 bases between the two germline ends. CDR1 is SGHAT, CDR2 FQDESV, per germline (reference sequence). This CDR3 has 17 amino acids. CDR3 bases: TGTGCCAGCAAGCGCCCATTTCGAGCGGCTGGCACAGATACGCAGTATTTT. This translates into CASKRPFRAAGTDTQYF.

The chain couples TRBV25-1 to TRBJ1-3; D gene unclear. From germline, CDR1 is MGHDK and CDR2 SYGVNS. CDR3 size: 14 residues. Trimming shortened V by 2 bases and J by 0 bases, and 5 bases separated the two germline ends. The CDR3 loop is CASSEGHSGNTIYF. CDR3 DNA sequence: TGTGCCAGCAGTGAAGGCCACTCTGGAAACACCATATATTTT.

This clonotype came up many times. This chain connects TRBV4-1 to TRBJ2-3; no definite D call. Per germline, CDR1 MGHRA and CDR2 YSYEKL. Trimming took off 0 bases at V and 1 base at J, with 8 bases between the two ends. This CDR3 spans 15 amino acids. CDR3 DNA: TGCGCCAGCAGCCAAGACGGGTTGCGCACAGATACGCAGTATTTT. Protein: CASSQDGLRTDTQYF.

The CDR3: CASSIEPGNEQYF. The CDR3 DNA sequence: TGTGCCAGTAGTATAGAACCCGGGAACGAGCAGTACTTC. The gene calls are TRBV19 and TRBJ2-7; TRBD2 might be the D (5 bases). Germline CDR1 is LNHDA and CDR2 is SQIVND (reference sequence). The CDR3 sequence is 13 residues long. The V end was cut by 0 bases, the J end by 5 bases, with 8 bases between.

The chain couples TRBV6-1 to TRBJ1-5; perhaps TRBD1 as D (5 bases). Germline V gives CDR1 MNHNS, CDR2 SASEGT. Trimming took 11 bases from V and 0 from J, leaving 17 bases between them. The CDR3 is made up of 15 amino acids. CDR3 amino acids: CACERGVGSNQPQHF. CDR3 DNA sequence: TGTGCCTGCGAAAGAGGGGTCGGTAGCAATCAGCCCCAGCATTTT.

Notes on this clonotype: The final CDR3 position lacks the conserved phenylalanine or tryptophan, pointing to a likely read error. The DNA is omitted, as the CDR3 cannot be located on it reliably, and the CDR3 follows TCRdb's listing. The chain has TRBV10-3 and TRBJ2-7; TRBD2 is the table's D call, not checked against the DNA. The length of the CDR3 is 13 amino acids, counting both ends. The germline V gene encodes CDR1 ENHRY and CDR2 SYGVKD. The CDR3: CAISGTSGGPTET.

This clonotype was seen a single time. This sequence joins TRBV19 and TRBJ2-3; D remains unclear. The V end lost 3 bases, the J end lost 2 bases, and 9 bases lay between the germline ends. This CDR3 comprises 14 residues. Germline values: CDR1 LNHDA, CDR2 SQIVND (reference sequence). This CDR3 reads CASSMMYPTDTQYF. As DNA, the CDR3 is TGTGCCAGTAGTATGATGTACCCCACAGATACGCAGTATTTT.

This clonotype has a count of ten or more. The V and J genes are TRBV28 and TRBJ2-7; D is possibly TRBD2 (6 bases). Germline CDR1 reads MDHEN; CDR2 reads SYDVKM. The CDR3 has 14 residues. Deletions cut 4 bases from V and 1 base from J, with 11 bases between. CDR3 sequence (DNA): TGTGCCAGCAGTTCGGGTCTAGCGTCCTACGAGCAGTACTTC. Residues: CASSSGLASYEQYF.

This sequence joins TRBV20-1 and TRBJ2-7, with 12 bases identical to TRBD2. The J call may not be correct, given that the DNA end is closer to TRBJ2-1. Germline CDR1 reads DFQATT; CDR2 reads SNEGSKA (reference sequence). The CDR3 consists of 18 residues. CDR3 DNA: TGCAGTGCTGATCCCTCGCCTGCTAGCGGGGGGGCCGAGAATGAGCAGTTCTTC. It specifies CSADPSPASGGAENEQFF.

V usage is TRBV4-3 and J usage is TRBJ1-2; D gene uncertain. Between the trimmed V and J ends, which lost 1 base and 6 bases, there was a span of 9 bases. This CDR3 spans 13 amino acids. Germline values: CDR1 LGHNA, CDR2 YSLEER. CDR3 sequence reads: CASSQVEGDGYTF. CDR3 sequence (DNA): TGCGCCAGCAGCCAAGTTGAAGGTGATGGCTACACCTTC.